The 14 T cell receptor beta chains presented below share a single source sample, sequenced in a study of T cell repertoires in aging, cancer and after chemotherapy. The template was genomic DNA from peripheral blood, not RNA. TRB rearrangements spanning V, D and J were amplified using mixed TRB-A/B primers. One entry per CDR3 protein results from TCRdb running MiXCR on the multiplex PCR reads. In the table there are around 5,000 distinct CDR3 sequences, 23% of which are singletons. Sequencing was done on a sample of blood. The receptors here all came from a human donor with a blood cancer.

This rearrangement joins TRBV5-5 to TRBJ2-1, with 14 bases lining up with TRBD2. V shed 4 bases and J 10 bases; nucleotides not matched to a gene: 16. The CDR3 loop spans 18 amino acids. Germline V gene sequence: CDR1 SGHKS, CDR2 YYEKEE (reference sequence). DNA of the CDR3: TGTGCCAGCAGCCACACGGGACTAGCGGGGGCCATAGGTACGGAGCAGTTCTTC. It specifies CASSHTGLAGAIGTEQFF.

By share, this clonotype counts as medium-sized (0.01 to 0.1%). Here the CDR3 reads CAWTDTGTRYF. As DNA, the CDR3 is TGTGCCTGGACCGACACCGGGACAAGGTATTTT. This chain connects TRBV30 to TRBJ1-3, with D maybe TRBD1 (6 bases). Trimming removed 4 bases from V and 16 bases from J, with 17 bases in between. The CDR3 is 11 residues long. Germline CDR1 is GTSNPN and CDR2 is SVGIG (reference sequence).

This sequence joins TRBV19 and TRBJ1-1; tentative D call: TRBD1 (6 bases). CDR1 and CDR2 (germline): LNHDA, SQIVND (reference sequence). Trimming left V 7 bases short and J 0 bases short, with 12 bases between. CDR3 length equals 14 residues. The CDR3 here is CASIRTDMNTEAFF. DNA for the CDR3: TGTGCCAGTATACGGACAGACATGAACACTGAAGCTTTCTTT.

This clonotype ranks as medium-sized. The chain links TRBV7-6 to TRBJ1-6; 8 nucleotides align to TRBD1. The V gene's germline CDR1 is SGHVS and CDR2 FNYEAQ. The V segment lost 4 bases and the J segment 7 bases; nucleotides outside the gene matches: 6. This CDR3 is 15 amino acids long. Written as DNA, the CDR3 is TGTGCCAGCAGCTCGACCGGACAGGGAAATTCACCCCTCCACTTT. Its protein product is CASSSTGQGNSPLHF.

Note on this clonotype: A much larger clone sits a single nucleotide away, making a read error possible. This sequence joins TRBV15 and TRBJ1-2, with D tentatively TRBD1 (6 bases). Germline CDR1 is LNHNV and CDR2 is YYDKDF (reference sequence). V was pared by 0 bases and J by 9 bases, with 17 bases between. This CDR3 is 15 amino acids long. CDR3 region: CATSREGTQGHRYTF. The CDR3 DNA sequence: TGTGCCACCAGCAGAGAAGGGACACAGGGACATCGCTACACCTTC.

V gene TRBV20-1 combines with J gene TRBJ2-7, with 9 bases aligning to TRBD1. This CDR3 has 13 residues. Germline V CDR1 and CDR2: DFQATT, SNEGSKA (reference sequence). The J segment lost 4 bases and the V segment lost 6 bases, leaving 7 bases of the junction unmatched. In DNA, the CDR3 is TGCAGTGCGCCTCCGGGACAGGGATACGAGCAGTACTTC. Protein product: CSAPPGQGYEQYF.

This clonotype occurred a few times. V and J are TRBV20-1 and TRBJ2-7; possible D gene TRBD2, 5 bases. Trimming shortened V by 6 bases and J by 3 bases, and 15 bases separated the two germline ends. The CDR3 spans 13 residues. Germline V lookup: CDR1 DFQATT, CDR2 SNEGSKA (reference sequence). The CDR3 DNA is TGCAGTGCGATATCCGAGACTATCTACGAGCAGTACTTC. It specifies CSAISETIYEQYF.

Note on this clonotype: At one of its ends the junction is not consistent with the germline gene, which may arise from a read error. The chain joins TRBV5-5 to TRBJ1-2; D is possibly TRBD1 (6 bases). The CDR3 is 13 amino acids. Germline loops: CDR1 SGHKS, CDR2 YYEKEE (reference sequence). CDR3 in amino acids: CASSPQGPDGYTF. The CDR3 DNA follows: TGCGCCAGCAGCCCGCAGGGGCCGGATGGCTACACCTTC.

This clonotype is judged medium-sized (0.01 to 0.1%). The chain recombines TRBV27 with TRBJ2-7; D perhaps matches TRBD2 (6 bases). Germline CDR1 and CDR2: MNHEY and SMNVEV (reference sequence). Trimming left V 2 bases short and J 1 base short, with 12 bases between. The CDR3 length is 15 residues. The CDR3 DNA follows: TGTGCCAGCAGTTTAGGGGCAGGGAGGTCCTACGAGCAGTACTTC. It is translated as CASSLGAGRSYEQYF.

The chain has TRBV20-1 and TRBJ1-1; 7 bases are shared with TRBD1. This CDR3 spans 12 amino acids. CDR1 is DFQATT and CDR2 is SNEGSKA in the germline V gene (reference sequence). Trimming removed 4 bases from V and 4 bases from J; junction bases left unmatched: 3. Here the CDR3 reads CSAIHRGTEAFF. The DNA of the CDR3 is TGCAGTGCTATTCACAGGGGCACTGAAGCTTTCTTT.

Sample share makes this clonotype medium-sized. V and J are TRBV19 and TRBJ2-3; weak D call: TRBD1 (6 bases). Per the germline V gene, CDR1 is LNHDA and CDR2 is SQIVND (reference sequence). The CDR3 extends over 14 amino acids. V was pared by 2 bases and J by 6 bases, with 12 bases between. CDR3 DNA: TGTGCCAGTAGTATACAGGGGAGTGCCGATACGCAGTATTTT. It encodes CASSIQGSADTQYF.

This chain uses TRBV4-1 with TRBJ1-6, with unresolved D. Germline V gene data show CDR1 as MGHRA and CDR2 as YSYEKL. The CDR3 sequence is 16 residues long. V lost 0 bases to trimming and J lost 3 bases, with 9 bases between them. The CDR3 sequence is CASSQDRLNYNSPLHF. The DNA for the CDR3 is TGCGCCAGCAGCCAAGATAGGTTAAACTATAATTCACCCCTCCACTTT.

This clonotype was seen only a few times. In nucleotides, the CDR3 is TGCAGGGCCTCGACAGGGGACACTGAAGCTTTCTTT. Encoded protein: CRASTGDTEAFF. This chain links TRBV20-1 with TRBJ1-1; TRBD1 agrees at 8 bases. The CDR3 consists of 12 residues. The V gene's germline CDR1 is DFQATT and CDR2 SNEGSKA (reference sequence).

This clonotype is termed medium-sized. The J gene is TRBJ2-3, the V gene TRBV19, with D tentatively TRBD1 (8 bases). V shed 3 bases and J shed 2 bases, with 15 bases lying between them. This CDR3 is 16 amino acids long. The germline V gene has CDR1 LNHDA and CDR2 SQIVND (reference sequence). The CDR3 loop is CASSMRTGRVTDTQYF. CDR3 sequence (DNA): TGTGCCAGTAGTATGAGGACAGGGAGGGTCACAGATACGCAGTATTTT.